This T cell receptor beta chain was found in a study of blood T cell repertoires in COVID-19. About the study: Acute and convalescent COVID-19 samples came from the United States, Italy and Spain. The cDNA or gDNA used as material had been derived from T cells, B-cell-depleted T cells, or PBMCs.

The Seattle patients, enrolled during active infection, were followed longitudinally. The junction had 1 base not matched to a gene; V was cut back by 3 bases and J by 8 bases. There are 11 residues in the CDR3. Germline CDR1 is DFQATT and CDR2 is SNEGSKA (reference sequence). The protocol was immunoSEQ multiplex PCR, while the TCRdb copy is restricted to in-frame clones and leaves out a portion. The data show about 440,000 clones, approximately 88% seen once. The clonotype was recovered from a woman aged 45 to 65 with COVID-19, enrolled during active disease. The chain employs TRBV20-1 and TRBJ2-1, with 7 bases fitting TRBD2. What was sequenced was peripheral blood. CDR3 in amino acids: CSARGGDEQFF. The CDR3 bases are TGCAGTGCTAGGGGGGGGGATGAGCAGTTCTTC.